Reported below is one T cell receptor (beta chain). The CDR3 runs 17 residues. V shed 4 bases, J shed 3 bases, and the junction held 11 bases outside the gene matches. The germline gives CDR1 SGHRS, CDR2 YFSETQ. TCRdb keeps only in-frame clones here, not all; method: immunoSEQ multiplex PCR. The repertoire holds hundreds of thousands of clones, with approximately 90% as singletons. This entry is derived from a study of blood T cell repertoires in COVID-19. This TCR derives from a woman in her thirties or forties who had recovered from COVID-19. The rearrangement joins TRBV5-1 to TRBJ2-7; 12 bases line up with TRBD1. Source material: peripheral blood. In nucleotides, the CDR3 is TGCGCCAGCAGCCCGGGGGGACAGGGGGCTGGCTACTACGAGCAGTACTTC. This gives the protein CASSPGGQGAGYYEQYF.